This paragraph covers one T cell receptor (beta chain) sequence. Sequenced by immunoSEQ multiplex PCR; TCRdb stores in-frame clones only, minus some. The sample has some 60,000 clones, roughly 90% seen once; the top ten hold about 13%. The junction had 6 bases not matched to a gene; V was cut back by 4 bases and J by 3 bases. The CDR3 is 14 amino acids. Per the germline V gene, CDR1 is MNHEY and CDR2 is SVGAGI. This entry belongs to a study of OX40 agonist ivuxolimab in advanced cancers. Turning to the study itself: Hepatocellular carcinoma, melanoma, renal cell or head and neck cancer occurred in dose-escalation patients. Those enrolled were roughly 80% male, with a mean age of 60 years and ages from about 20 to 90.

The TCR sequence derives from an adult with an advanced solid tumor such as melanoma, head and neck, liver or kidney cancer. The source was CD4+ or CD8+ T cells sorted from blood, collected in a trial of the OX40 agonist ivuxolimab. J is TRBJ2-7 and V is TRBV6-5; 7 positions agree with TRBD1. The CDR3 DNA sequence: TGTGCCAGCAGTTCGAGGCCAGGGGGCTACGAGCAGTACTTC. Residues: CASSSRPGGYEQYF.